Following are 30 T cell receptor beta chains from one sample sequenced in a study of tumour-infiltrating T cells in Burkitt lymphoma. Using immunoSEQ multiplex PCR, the repertoire was profiled, and TCRdb retains in-frame clones only, with some absent. The sample carries several thousand clones, about a tenth recorded once. The sequenced sample consisted of tumor tissue. The receptors shown here come from a human donor with diffuse large B-cell lymphoma.

The V call is TRBV19, the J call TRBJ1-2; 12 bases map to TRBD1. This CDR3 comprises 18 residues. Germline values: CDR1 LNHDA, CDR2 SQIVND (reference sequence). V was clipped by 3 bases and J by 2 bases; unmatched bases: 10. The CDR3 DNA sequence: TGTGCCAGTAGTATCTTCTCCGGGACAGGGGGCGGAAACTATGGCTACACCTTC. Encoded protein: CASSIFSGTGGGNYGYTF.

The chain couples TRBV19 to TRBJ2-1; tentatively, D is TRBD2 (7 bases). Trimming took 6 bases from V and 3 from J, leaving 12 bases between them. The CDR3 totals 14 residues. Germline-derived CDR1 and CDR2 are LNHDA and SQIVND (reference sequence). Here the CDR3 reads CASSRRGGYNEQFF. The CDR3 DNA follows: TGTGCCAGTAGCCGTAGGGGGGGCTACAATGAGCAGTTCTTC.

V and J are TRBV18 and TRBJ1-2, with D possibly TRBD1 on 5 matching bases. CDR3 size: 15 residues. From germline, CDR1 is KGHSH and CDR2 LQKENI. V lost 5 bases to trimming and J lost 6 bases, with 19 bases between them. The CDR3: CASSDRTIRWNGYTF. The CDR3, as DNA: TGTGCCAGCTCAGACCGGACAATCCGATGGAATGGCTACACCTTC.

This clone was picked up one time. This chain links TRBV27 with TRBJ2-2; D may be TRBD2 (6 bases). With 1 base removed from V and 0 bases from J, the gap between germline ends came to 12 bases. Germline loops: CDR1 MNHEY, CDR2 SMNVEV (reference sequence). There are 17 residues in the CDR3. The CDR3 sequence: CASSLLSGGANTGELFF. In nucleotides, the CDR3 is TGTGCCAGCAGTTTATTAAGTGGAGGGGCGAACACCGGGGAGCTGTTTTTT.

The rearrangement links TRBV10-3 to TRBJ2-7; 8 bases fit TRBD1. This CDR3 spans 14 amino acids. Germline CDR1 reads ENHRY; CDR2 reads SYGVKD. V shed 3 bases, J shed 3 bases, and the junction held 4 bases outside the gene matches. The CDR3 region is CAISEQGEFYEQYF. The CDR3, as DNA: TGTGCCATCAGTGAACAGGGGGAATTCTACGAGCAGTACTTC.

The J gene is TRBJ1-1, the V gene TRBV28; D perhaps matches TRBD1 (5 bases). The CDR3 consists of 13 residues. Trimming left V 7 bases short and J 2 bases short, with 11 bases between. Germline V lookup: CDR1 MDHEN, CDR2 SYDVKM. The CDR3 sequence: CASTLQENTEAFF. The CDR3 nucleotides are TGTGCCAGCACCCTACAGGAAAACACTGAAGCTTTCTTT.

V usage is TRBV10-2 and J usage is TRBJ1-2; D not resolved. The CDR3 length is 13 residues. V gave up 1 base and J gave up 3 bases, with 6 bases separating them. Germline loops: CDR1 WSHSY, CDR2 SAAADI. For the CDR3, the DNA is TGCGCCAGCAGTGAGTGGGAGTACTATGGCTACACCTTC. It codes for CASSEWEYYGYTF.

This clone was counted between two and nine times. This chain connects TRBV18 to TRBJ1-2; D is unclear. CDR3 length: 16 amino acids. CDR1 is KGHSH, CDR2 LQKENI, per germline. V was trimmed by 3 bases and J by 2 bases, leaving 16 bases between them. DNA of the CDR3: TGTGCCAGCTCACCTGGTCGACTCGAACGCAACTATGGCTACACCTTC. Its protein is CASSPGRLERNYGYTF.

This clone was counted between two and nine times. The rearrangement joins TRBV25-1 to TRBJ2-5; D gene uncertain. The CDR3 is 16 amino acids. Trimming shortened V by 2 bases and J by 0 bases, and 13 bases separated the two germline ends. CDR1 MGHDK and CDR2 SYGVNS come from the germline V gene. CDR3 DNA sequence: TGTGCCAGCAGTGAAATGACGAAAGGGCACCAAGAGACCCAGTACTTC. This codes for CASSEMTKGHQETQYF. Supplemented by reference TRBV25-1 and TRBJ2-5, the full variable domain reads EADIYQTPRYLVIGTGKKITLECSQTMGHDKMYWYQQDPGMELHLIHYSYGVNSTEKGDLSSESTVSRIRTEHFPLTLESARPSHTSQYLCASSEMTKGHQETQYFGPGTRLLVL.

This clone was seen only a few times. V usage is TRBV5-1 and J usage is TRBJ2-5, with TRBD1 matching 7 bases. Per germline, CDR1 SGHRS and CDR2 YFSETQ. J gave up 1 base and V 4 bases, and 4 bases lay outside the gene matches. The CDR3 length is 14 residues. CDR3 DNA: TGCGCCAGCAGCGGGGGACAGCTCCAAGAGACCCAGTACTTC. This codes for CASSGGQLQETQYF.

The chain joins TRBV2 to TRBJ2-2; TRBD1 matches at 7 bases. V was pared by 6 bases and J by 6 bases, with 10 bases of the junction left unmatched. This CDR3 comprises 15 residues. Per the germline V gene, CDR1 is SNHLY and CDR2 is FYNNEI. The CDR3 nucleotides are TGTGCCAGCAGCCTAGGACAGGTTGCTCCCGGGGAGCTGTTTTTT. Protein product: CASSLGQVAPGELFF.

The rearrangement links TRBV19 to TRBJ2-4; D gene unclear. Deletions cut 7 bases from V and 6 bases from J, with 16 bases between. CDR3 length: 14 residues. CDR1 is LNHDA and CDR2 is SQIVND in the germline V gene (reference sequence). CDR3 DNA sequence: TGTGCCAGTAACCCTCGGCCCTCCCTAAACATTCAGTACTTC. Residues: CASNPRPSLNIQYF.

This chain uses TRBV7-8 with TRBJ2-1, with 14 bases fitting TRBD2. After removal of 5 bases from V and 9 bases from J, the junction contained 3 bases not matched to a gene. The length of the CDR3 is 14 residues. Looked up from germline, CDR1 is SGHVS and CDR2 is FQNEAQ. The CDR3, as DNA: TGTGCCAGCAGCCCCGGACTAGCGGGGGGTGAGCAGTTCTTC. Its protein product is CASSPGLAGGEQFF. The full variable domain, with the rest looked up from reference TRBV7-8 and TRBJ2-1, is GAGVSQSPRYKVAKRGQDVALRCDPISGHVSLFWYQQALGQGPEFLTYFQNEAQLDKSGLPSDRFFAERPEGSVSTLKIQRTQQEDSAVYLCASSPGLAGGEQFFGPGTRLTVL.

Sample share makes this clone medium-sized. The rearrangement links TRBV6-1 to TRBJ1-1; D is unresolved. V dropped 5 bases and J dropped 1 base, with 11 bases sitting between them. This CDR3 has 14 amino acids. Germline CDR1 is MNHNS and CDR2 is SASEGT. Here the CDR3 reads CASSSRGKNTEAFF. CDR3 DNA sequence: TGTGCCAGCAGTTCCAGAGGCAAGAACACTGAAGCTTTCTTT.

This clone was counted a few times. The V call is TRBV5-6, the J call TRBJ1-5; D gene uncertain. The CDR3 has 12 residues. With 4 bases removed from V and 3 bases from J, the gap between germline ends came to 5 bases. Germline-derived CDR1 and CDR2 are SGHDT and YYEEEE. CDR3: CASSVSNQPQHF. CDR3 DNA sequence: TGTGCCAGCAGCGTTTCCAATCAGCCCCAGCATTTT.

This clone was observed a few times. This rearrangement joins TRBV21-1 to TRBJ1-1; TRBD1 is the table's D call, not checked against the DNA. TRBV21-1 is a pseudogene. This CDR3 spans 17 amino acids. CDR3 DNA: TGTGCCCGAGAAGGTCGGACAGGGGAAGGAATTCTTCCTGGGGCTTTCTTT. This encodes CAREGRTGEGILPGAFF.

This chain uses TRBV9 with TRBJ1-3; no clear D gene. This CDR3 comprises 13 residues. Trimming shortened V by 3 bases and J by 0 bases, and 4 bases separated the two germline ends. Germline V gene sequence: CDR1 SGDLS, CDR2 YYNGEE. Here the CDR3 reads CASSAYSGNTIYF. The CDR3 coding sequence is TGTGCCAGCAGCGCCTACTCTGGAAACACCATATATTTT.

This rearrangement joins TRBV6-5 to TRBJ2-1, with 10 bases fitting TRBD2. The CDR3 runs 15 residues. V lost 6 bases and J lost 5; bases outside the gene matches: 7. Germline V gene data show CDR1 as MNHEY and CDR2 as SVGAGI. CDR3 sequence: CASRMLAGGNNEQFF. The CDR3 DNA sequence: TGTGCCAGCAGAATGTTAGCGGGGGGTAACAATGAGCAGTTCTTC.

The chain is built from TRBV4-1 and TRBJ2-5, with 9 positions matching TRBD2. This CDR3 contains 16 residues. The V gene end was trimmed by 0 bases and the J gene end by 5 bases; junction bases not matched to a gene: 7. Per the germline V gene, CDR1 is MGHRA and CDR2 is YSYEKL. The CDR3 nucleotides read TGCGCCAGCAGCCAAGATAGGCGGGGGGGCCCGGAGACCCAGTACTTC. Encoded protein: CASSQDRRGGPETQYF.

This clone was found a few times. This sequence joins TRBV4-3 and TRBJ2-7; TRBD1 might be the D (6 bases). The V end was cut by 2 bases, the J end by 2 bases, with 13 bases between. The CDR3 loop spans 15 amino acids. The germline V gene encodes CDR1 LGHNA and CDR2 YSLEER. The DNA for the CDR3 is TGCGCCAGCAGCCAATACAGGGATTCTACCTACGAGCAGTACTTC. This translates into CASSQYRDSTYEQYF.

Note on this clone: At one of its ends the junction is not consistent with the germline gene, which may arise from a read error. V and J are TRBV7-7 and TRBJ2-5; D is possibly TRBD2 (6 bases). Germline CDR1 is SSHAT and CDR2 is FNYEAQ (reference sequence). The CDR3 extends over 16 amino acids. The chain's CDR3 is CASSLARRGGGETQYF. CDR3 DNA sequence: TGTGCCAGCAGCCTAGCTCGGAGGGGCGGAGGAGAGACCCAGTACTTC.

The chain employs TRBV19 and TRBJ1-2; TRBD1 agrees at 9 bases. There are 14 residues in the CDR3. Germline lookup yields CDR1 LNHDA and CDR2 SQIVND (reference sequence). The J segment lost 4 bases and the V segment lost 3 bases, leaving 3 bases of the junction unmatched. CDR3 protein: CASSIGQGSYGYTF. CDR3 bases: TGTGCCAGTAGTATTGGACAGGGGAGCTATGGCTACACCTTC.

The chain carries TRBV10-2 and TRBJ1-6; D unclear. The germline V gene has CDR1 WSHSY and CDR2 SAAADI. Between the trimmed V and J ends, which lost 0 bases and 9 bases, there was a span of 15 bases. The CDR3 runs to 16 residues. CDR3 in amino acids: CASSESREMRSSPLHF. CDR3 DNA sequence: TGCGCCAGCAGTGAGTCGCGAGAGATGAGAAGTTCACCCCTCCACTTT.

This clone is medium-sized by share. J is TRBJ2-5 and V is TRBV13; possible D gene TRBD1, 6 bases. The V gene lost 3 bases and the J gene lost 5 bases, with 10 bases spanning the gap. Germline V gene sequence: CDR1 PRHDT, CDR2 FYEKMQ (reference sequence). This CDR3 comprises 13 residues. This CDR3 is CASSLGAEETQYF. In DNA, the CDR3 is TGTGCCAGCAGCTTGGGGGCAGAGGAGACCCAGTACTTC.

This clone was counted only a few times. This chain uses TRBV29-1 with TRBJ1-2; D is undetermined. CDR1 and CDR2 (germline): SQVTM, ANQGSEA. Trimming pared 1 base from V and 2 bases from J, leaving 5 bases between. This CDR3 is built from 12 residues. CDR3 region: CSVEGLNYGYTF. For the CDR3, the DNA is TGCAGCGTTGAAGGGCTGAACTATGGCTACACCTTC.

This clone was counted only a few times. The rearrangement joins TRBV29-1 to TRBJ2-1; 9 positions match TRBD1. The ends lost 2 bases at V and 6 bases at J; junction bases unmatched: 11. Germline CDR1 and CDR2: SQVTM and ANQGSEA. The CDR3 extends over 16 amino acids. CDR3 sequence reads: CSVENAGTGTPNEQFF. CDR3 DNA: TGCAGCGTTGAAAATGCCGGGACAGGGACCCCCAATGAGCAGTTCTTC.

This clone was counted between two and nine times. The chain has TRBV5-1 and TRBJ2-7; unclear D gene. V lost 4 bases, J lost 3 bases, and 14 bases lay in between. CDR1 SGHRS and CDR2 YFSETQ come from the germline V gene. This CDR3 has 14 amino acids. The CDR3 sequence is CASSRWAGDYEQYF. Written as DNA, the CDR3 is TGCGCCAGCAGCCGGTGGGCAGGAGACTACGAGCAGTACTTC.

This clone turned up a few times. This rearrangement joins TRBV4-1 to TRBJ2-5; D possibly corresponds to TRBD1 (5 bases). This CDR3 comprises 14 residues. The germline CDR1 and CDR2 sequences are MGHRA and YSYEKL. Trimming pared 1 base from V and 2 bases from J, leaving 8 bases between. This CDR3 reads CASSQAPGQETQYF. The DNA of the CDR3 is TGCGCCAGCAGCCAAGCCCCAGGGCAAGAGACCCAGTACTTC.

This clone showed up just a few times. The chain combines TRBV30 with TRBJ1-3; D remains ambiguous. The germline V gene encodes CDR1 GTSNPN and CDR2 SVGIG (reference sequence). Trimming stripped 0 bases from V and 8 bases from J, with 17 bases between. This CDR3 has 15 residues. Here the CDR3 DNA reads TGTGCCTGGAGTGTGGATGGGGTGGAAGGACACACCATATATTTT. This encodes CAWSVDGVEGHTIYF.

The CDR3 region is CASSLLTTYEQYF. CDR3 DNA: TGCGCCAGCAGCCTACTTACGACCTACGAGCAGTACTTC. This chain links TRBV4-1 with TRBJ2-7, with no clear D. CDR1 is MGHRA and CDR2 is YSYEKL in the germline V gene. Trimming removed 4 bases at V and 2 bases at J, with 9 bases between. The CDR3 totals 13 residues.